This T cell receptor (beta chain) originates from a study of blood T cell repertoires in COVID-19. Study-level information: The study drew acute and convalescent COVID-19 samples from the United States, Italy and Spain.

Participants had their cohort set by participant-reported clinical history. Donors in Cohort 3 who had recovered were those with two negative PCRs, healthcare professional clearance, or resolution of their symptoms. The CDR3 extends over 11 amino acids. Germline CDR1 is SGHNT and CDR2 is YYREEE (reference sequence). Trimming stripped 4 bases from V and 6 bases from J, with 8 bases between. In the original analysis: Quantification of nucleated cells was approximated via reference gene primer amplification. This table comes from immunoSEQ multiplex PCR, and its TCRdb copy is limited to in-frame clones, with some not included. V and J calls and clone size are given by that table; D and trimming were obtained from the DNA. Of over 200,000 clones listed, 85% to 90% were seen once; the top ten hold around 15%.

The origin of this receptor is a man aged 18-30 years who had recovered from COVID-19. The V call is TRBV5-4, the J call TRBJ2-7, with D maybe TRBD2 (6 bases). Material: PBMCs or T cells enriched from blood (not recorded which). This chain's CDR3 is CASSGGVEQYF. CDR3 DNA sequence: TGTGCCAGCAGCGGAGGGGTCGAGCAGTACTTC.